The 18 T cell receptor beta chains below all came from one sample that was sequenced in a study of T cells in Graves' hyperthyroidism and ophthalmopathy. The source material, RNA transcripts, was used to amplify TCR beta CDR3 regions. TCR CDR3 underwent first-round RT-PCR with the HTBI primer set. TCRdb re-called the multiplex PCR reads through MiXCR, storing one row per CDR3 protein. The sample has hundreds of thousands of distinct CDR3 sequences; less than 45% are singletons. The sample was peripheral blood or thyroid tissue (not recorded which). The receptors were sampled from an adult man with Graves' disease, either hyperthyroidism or ophthalmopathy (not recorded which).

The rearrangement links TRBV7-2 to TRBJ2-5; 7 bases are a match to TRBD1. CDR1 is SGHTA and CDR2 is FQGNSA in the germline V gene. CDR3 size: 16 residues. V shed 6 bases, J shed 4 bases, and the junction held 14 bases outside the gene matches. CDR3 sequence: CASSSTSTGRRETQYF. The CDR3 DNA sequence: TGTGCCAGCAGTTCTACTTCGACAGGGCGAAGAGAGACCCAGTACTTC.

This clonotype has ten or more counts. Written as DNA, the CDR3 is TGTGCCAGCAGCTTAGGAGGGACAGGGACGTCCGGGGAGCTGTTTTTT. Its protein product is CASSLGGTGTSGELFF. This sequence joins TRBV7-6 and TRBJ2-2, with 9 nucleotides matching TRBD1. In germline, CDR1 is SGHVS, CDR2 FNYEAQ. V was pared by 1 base and J by 6 bases, with 6 bases of the junction left unmatched. The CDR3 has 16 residues.

This clonotype was observed a few times. As DNA, the CDR3 is TGTGCCAGCAGTCCTAGGACTGTGACAATGAACACTGAAGCTTTCTTT. Protein sequence: CASSPRTVTMNTEAFF. The chain employs TRBV12-3 or TRBV12-4 and TRBJ1-1, with D hard to call. V lost 5 bases and J lost 0, with 16 bases in between. The CDR3 is made up of 16 amino acids.

The genes are TRBV7-2 and TRBJ1-4, with D unresolved. V lost 7 bases and J 7 bases, leaving 13 bases between the germline ends. CDR1 and CDR2 from the germline V gene are SGHTA and FQGNSA. The CDR3 is 13 residues long. The CDR3 is CASKGWAGEKLFF. In DNA form, the CDR3 reads TGTGCCAGCAAGGGATGGGCTGGTGAAAAACTGTTTTTT.

This clonotype was detected only a few times. Here the CDR3 DNA reads TGTGCTCAAGGGCGGGGGGCGGAGGAGACCCAGTACTTC. Translating gives CAQGRGAEETQYF. The rearrangement joins TRBV24-1 to TRBJ2-5; 8 bases are shared with TRBD2. CDR1 KGHDR and CDR2 SFDVKD come from the germline V gene. The length of the CDR3 is 13 residues.

V usage is TRBV25-1 and J usage is TRBJ1-1; D possibly corresponds to TRBD1 (5 bases). Germline lookup yields CDR1 MGHDK and CDR2 SYGVNS. The CDR3 totals 13 residues. V lost 6 bases and J 4 bases, leaving 12 bases between the germline ends. The CDR3 DNA is TGTGCCAGCAGCGGCAGGGAAGGCACTGAAGCTTTCTTT. Translation: CASSGREGTEAFF.

This clonotype has at least ten counts. The chain uses TRBV29-1 and TRBJ1-1; D is uncertain. The germline CDR1 and CDR2 sequences are SQVTM and ANQGSEA. CDR3 size: 13 residues. Between the trimmed V and J ends, which lost 5 bases and 2 bases, there was a span of 12 bases. CDR3 sequence reads: CSVRSALNTEAFF. DNA of the CDR3: TGCAGCGTTCGGTCAGCCCTTAACACTGAAGCTTTCTTT.

The gene calls are TRBV2 and TRBJ1-2; TRBD1 is a possible D gene (5 bases). This CDR3 has 15 amino acids. Looked up from germline, CDR1 is SNHLY and CDR2 is FYNNEI. V gave up 7 bases and J gave up 8 bases, with 23 bases separating them. In nucleotides, the CDR3 is TGTGCCAGCACCGCTAGCGGGGGGAAGTTCCAGGGCTACACCTTC. Amino acids: CASTASGGKFQGYTF.

The gene calls are TRBV19 and TRBJ1-2; 9 bases align to TRBD1. This CDR3 region has 15 residues. CDR1 is LNHDA, CDR2 SQIVND, per germline (reference sequence). V shed 7 bases, J shed 3 bases, and the junction held 9 bases outside the gene matches. The CDR3 region has the DNA TGTGCCAGTAAGACACCGGGACAGGGCTACTATGGCTACACCTTC. This encodes CASKTPGQGYYGYTF.

Of note for this clonotype: Its ends do not fully match the called genes, so a read error is possible. This chain joins TRBV5-1 and TRBJ2-7; the D gene is possibly TRBD2 (6 bases). The germline V gene has CDR1 SGHRS and CDR2 YFSETQ. The CDR3 has 15 amino acids. The CDR3 sequence is CASSSGTLSSYEQYF. DNA of the CDR3: TGTGCCAGCAGCTCCGGGACTTTGAGCTCCTACGAGCAGTACTTC.

CDR3 amino acids: CASSSDRGAYEQYF. The DNA of the CDR3 is TGTGCCAGCAGTTCTGACAGGGGAGCCTACGAGCAGTACTTC. The chain uses TRBV12-3 or TRBV12-4 and TRBJ2-7; 8 bases align to TRBD1. Trimming at V came to 4 bases and at J to 2 bases, leaving 4 bases not matched to a gene. The CDR3 is made up of 14 amino acids.

The chain recombines TRBV15 with TRBJ1-3; D possibly corresponds to TRBD1 (6 bases). The CDR3 length is 15 residues. V was shortened by 8 bases and J by 0 bases, with 14 bases between the two germline ends. Germline V gene sequence: CDR1 LNHNV, CDR2 YYDKDF (reference sequence). This CDR3 reads CATSGEMSSGNTIYF. The CDR3, as DNA: TGTGCCACCTCAGGGGAGATGAGCTCTGGAAACACCATATATTTT.

This clonotype was detected ten times or more. This chain uses TRBV29-1 with TRBJ1-4, with 8 bases identical to TRBD1. The CDR3 loop spans 17 amino acids. The V segment lost 4 bases and the J segment 1 base; nucleotides outside the gene matches: 11. Germline lookup yields CDR1 SQVTM and CDR2 ANQGSEA. CDR3 coding DNA: TGCAGCGTTGCGCCCCTAGGACAGGGTGGAACTAATGAAAAACTGTTTTTT. Amino acids: CSVAPLGQGGTNEKLFF.

The chain combines TRBV12-3 or TRBV12-4 with TRBJ1-6; possible D gene TRBD1, 5 bases. V was cut by 3 bases and J by 2 bases, with 8 bases left in between. The CDR3 is made up of 15 amino acids. This CDR3 is CASSFGTAYNSPLHF. CDR3 in DNA: TGTGCCAGCAGTTTCGGGACGGCCTATAATTCACCCCTCCACTTT.

In regard to this clonotype: Just one base apart from a much larger clone, this may be a read error. V usage is TRBV7-9 and J usage is TRBJ2-5, with a possible D match to TRBD1 (5 bases). Looked up from germline, CDR1 is SEHNR and CDR2 is FQNEAQ (reference sequence). This CDR3 has 13 amino acids. V lost 3 bases and J lost 4, with 9 bases in between. The CDR3 loop reads CASSFDSRETQYF. DNA of the CDR3: TGTGCCAGCAGCTTCGACAGCCGAGAGACCCAGTACTTC.

This clonotype has a handful of counts. This sequence joins TRBV20-1 and TRBJ1-6, with 12 positions matching TRBD1. With V trimmed by 2 bases and J by 9 bases, 2 bases remained unmatched. Germline V gene data show CDR1 as DFQATT and CDR2 as SNEGSKA (reference sequence). The CDR3 is 14 amino acids. CDR3 sequence reads: CSARRDRGLSPLHF. CDR3 in DNA: TGCAGTGCTAGACGGGACAGGGGGCTTTCACCCCTCCACTTT.

About this clonotype: The junction departs from germline at one end; a sequencing error may be responsible. The V call is TRBV6-5, the J call TRBJ2-1; TRBD1 might be the D (5 bases). Germline V lookup: CDR1 MNHEY, CDR2 SVGAGI. CDR3 length: 16 amino acids. CDR3 loop: CASSENVAGINNEQFF. CDR3 bases: TGCGCCAGCAGCGAGAATGTGGCAGGGATAAACAATGAGCAGTTCTTC.

The J gene is TRBJ2-7, the V gene TRBV11-3, with a weak D call TRBD2 (5 bases). Trimming stripped 1 base from V and 6 bases from J, with 16 bases between. CDR1 SGHNT and CDR2 YENEEA come from the germline V gene. The CDR3 length is 15 residues. The CDR3 is CASSLGRASPSEQYF. CDR3 nucleotides: TGTGCCAGCAGCTTAGGGCGGGCTAGCCCCAGCGAGCAGTACTTC.